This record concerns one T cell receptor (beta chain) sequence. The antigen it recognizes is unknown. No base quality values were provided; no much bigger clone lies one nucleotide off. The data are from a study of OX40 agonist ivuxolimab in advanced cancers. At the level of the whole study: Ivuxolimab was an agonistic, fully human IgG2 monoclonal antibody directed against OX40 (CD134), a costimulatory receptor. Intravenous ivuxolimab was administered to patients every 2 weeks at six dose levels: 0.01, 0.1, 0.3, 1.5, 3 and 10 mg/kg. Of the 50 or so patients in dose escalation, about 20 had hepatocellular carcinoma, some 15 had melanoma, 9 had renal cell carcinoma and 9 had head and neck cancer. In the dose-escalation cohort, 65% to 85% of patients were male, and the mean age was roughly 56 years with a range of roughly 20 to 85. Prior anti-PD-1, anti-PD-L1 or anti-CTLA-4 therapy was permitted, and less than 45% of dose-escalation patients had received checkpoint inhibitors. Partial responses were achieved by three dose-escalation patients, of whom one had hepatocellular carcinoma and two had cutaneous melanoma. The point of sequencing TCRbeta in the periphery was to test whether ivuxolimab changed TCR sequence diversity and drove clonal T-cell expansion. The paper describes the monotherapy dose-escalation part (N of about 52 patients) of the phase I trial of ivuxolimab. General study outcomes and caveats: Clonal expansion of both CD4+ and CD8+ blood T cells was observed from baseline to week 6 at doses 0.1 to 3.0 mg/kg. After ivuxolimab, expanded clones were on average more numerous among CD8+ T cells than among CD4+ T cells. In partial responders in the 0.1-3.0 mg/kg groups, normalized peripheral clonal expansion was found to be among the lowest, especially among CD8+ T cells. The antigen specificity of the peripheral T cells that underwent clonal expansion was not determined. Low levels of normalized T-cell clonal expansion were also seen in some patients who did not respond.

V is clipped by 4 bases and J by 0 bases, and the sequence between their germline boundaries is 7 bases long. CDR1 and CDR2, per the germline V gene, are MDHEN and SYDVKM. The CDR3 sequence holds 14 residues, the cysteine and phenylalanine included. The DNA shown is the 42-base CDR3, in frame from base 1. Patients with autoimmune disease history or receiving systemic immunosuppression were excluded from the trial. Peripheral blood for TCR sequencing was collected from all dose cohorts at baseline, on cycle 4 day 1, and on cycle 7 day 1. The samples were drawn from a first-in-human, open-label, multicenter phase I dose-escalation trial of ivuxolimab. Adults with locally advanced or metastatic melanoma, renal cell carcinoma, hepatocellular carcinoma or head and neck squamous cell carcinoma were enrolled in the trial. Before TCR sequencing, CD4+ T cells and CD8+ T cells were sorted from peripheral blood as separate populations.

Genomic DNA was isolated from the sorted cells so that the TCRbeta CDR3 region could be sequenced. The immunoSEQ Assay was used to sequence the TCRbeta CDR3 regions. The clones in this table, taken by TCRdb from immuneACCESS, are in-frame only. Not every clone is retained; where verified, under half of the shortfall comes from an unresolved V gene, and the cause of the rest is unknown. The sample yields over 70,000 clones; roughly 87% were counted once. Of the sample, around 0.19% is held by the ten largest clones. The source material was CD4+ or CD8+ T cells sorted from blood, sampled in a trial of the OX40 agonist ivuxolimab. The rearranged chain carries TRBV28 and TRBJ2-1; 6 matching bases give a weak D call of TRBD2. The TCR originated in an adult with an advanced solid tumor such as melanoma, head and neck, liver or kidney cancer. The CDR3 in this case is CASSSGGSYNEQFF. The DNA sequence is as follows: TGTGCCAGCAGTTCCGGGGGCTCCTACAATGAGCAGTTCTTC.